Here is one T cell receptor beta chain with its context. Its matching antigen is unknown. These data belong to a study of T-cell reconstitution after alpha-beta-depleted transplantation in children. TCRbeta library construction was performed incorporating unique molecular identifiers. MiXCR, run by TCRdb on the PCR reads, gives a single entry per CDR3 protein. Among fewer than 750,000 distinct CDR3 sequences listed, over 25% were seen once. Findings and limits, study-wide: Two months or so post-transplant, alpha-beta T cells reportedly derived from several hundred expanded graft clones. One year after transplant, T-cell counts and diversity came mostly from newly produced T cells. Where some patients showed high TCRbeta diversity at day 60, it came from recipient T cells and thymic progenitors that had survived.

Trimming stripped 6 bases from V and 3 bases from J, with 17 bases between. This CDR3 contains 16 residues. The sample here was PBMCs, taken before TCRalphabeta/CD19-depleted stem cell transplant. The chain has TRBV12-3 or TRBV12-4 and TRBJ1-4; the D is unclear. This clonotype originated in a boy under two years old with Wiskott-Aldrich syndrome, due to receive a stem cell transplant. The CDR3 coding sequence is TGTGCCAGCAGCCATCTCCCGGCCGGTCCTAATGAAAAACTGTTTTTT. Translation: CASSHLPAGPNEKLFF.